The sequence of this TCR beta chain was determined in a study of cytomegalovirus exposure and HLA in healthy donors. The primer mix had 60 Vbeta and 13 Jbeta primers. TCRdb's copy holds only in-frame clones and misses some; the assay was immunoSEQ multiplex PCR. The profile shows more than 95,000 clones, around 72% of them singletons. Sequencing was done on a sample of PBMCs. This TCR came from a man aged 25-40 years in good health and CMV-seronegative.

CDR3 sequence reads: CASSLPGQGTNEKLFF. The CDR3 bases are TGTGCCAGCAGTTTACCCGGACAGGGAACTAATGAAAAACTGTTTTTT. The rearrangement links TRBV28 to TRBJ1-4, with 8 bases that match TRBD1. The CDR3 covers 16 residues. V was clipped by 2 bases and J by 1 base; unmatched bases: 3. The germline gives CDR1 MDHEN, CDR2 SYDVKM.